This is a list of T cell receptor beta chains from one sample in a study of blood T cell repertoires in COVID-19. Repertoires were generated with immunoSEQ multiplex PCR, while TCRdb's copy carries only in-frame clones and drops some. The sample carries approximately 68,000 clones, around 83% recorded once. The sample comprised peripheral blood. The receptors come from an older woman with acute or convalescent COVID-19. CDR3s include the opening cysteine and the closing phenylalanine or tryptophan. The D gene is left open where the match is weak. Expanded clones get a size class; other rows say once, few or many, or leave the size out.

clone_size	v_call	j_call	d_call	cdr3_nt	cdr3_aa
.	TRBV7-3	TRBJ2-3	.	TGTGCCAGCAGCTTAGCGGGCAGTAGCACAGATACGCAGTATTTT	CASSLAGSSTDTQYF
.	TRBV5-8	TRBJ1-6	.	TGTGCCAGCAGCTTGGCCCTAGGGGTAGGATCACCCCTCCACTTT	CASSLALGVGSPLHF
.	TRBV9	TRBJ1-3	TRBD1	TGTGCCAGCAGCCCCGATAGGGTCAGGGGGATTGGAAACACCATATATTTT	CASSPDRVRGIGNTIYF
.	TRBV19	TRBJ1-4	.	TGTGCCAGTGGCGAGCAGATCGGGGAAAAACTGTTTTTT	CASGEQIGEKLFF
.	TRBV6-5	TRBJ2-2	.	TGTGCCAGCAGTCGTGACACCACCGGGGAGCTGTTTTTT	CASSRDTTGELFF
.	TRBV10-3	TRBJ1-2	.	TGTGCCATCAGTGTAAACAAGCGGGATGGCTACACCTTC	CAISVNKRDGYTF
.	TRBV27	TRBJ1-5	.	TGTGCCAGCAGACCCAGGGGTGGTCCCAATCAGCCCCAGCATTTT	CASRPRGGPNQPQHF
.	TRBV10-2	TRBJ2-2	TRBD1	TGCGCCAGCAGAGGTAGGACAGGGGCCCCGAACACCGGGGAGCTGTTTTTT	CASRGRTGAPNTGELFF
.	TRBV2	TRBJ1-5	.	TGTGCCAGCAGTGAAGGGGGACACCTAATCAGGGCCCAGCATTTT	CASSEGGHLIRAQHF
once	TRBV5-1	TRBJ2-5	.	TGCGCCAGCAGCTTGGATACGGGGGAAGAGACCCAGTACTTC	CASSLDTGEETQYF
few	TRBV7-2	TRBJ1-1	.	TGTGCCAGCAGCCCTTGGGACTTGGCCACTGAAGCTTTCTTT	CASSPWDLATEAFF
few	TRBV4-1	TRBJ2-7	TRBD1	TGCGCCAGCAGCCAAGCTTTCCCGACAGGGGGGGAGCAGTACTTC	CASSQAFPTGGEQYF
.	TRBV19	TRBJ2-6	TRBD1	TGTGCCAGTAGAGGACAGGGAGGCTACGGGGCCAACGTCCTGACTTTC	CASRGQGGYGANVLTF
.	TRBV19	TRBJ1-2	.	TGTGCCAGTAGTATAGACTCCTATGGCTACACCTTC	CASSIDSYGYTF
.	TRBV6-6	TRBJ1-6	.	TGTGCCAGCAGTCAAGACAGCGAGAATTCACCCCTCCACTTT	CASSQDSENSPLHF
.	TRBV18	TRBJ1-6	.	TGTGCCAGCGCCGAAGCCGGACTTCGAAGGAATTCACCCCTCCACTTT	CASAEAGLRRNSPLHF
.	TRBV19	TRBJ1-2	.	TGTGCCAGTAGTATAGCGTTGTTCCCGGGTTTAAACTATGGCTACACCTTC	CASSIALFPGLNYGYTF
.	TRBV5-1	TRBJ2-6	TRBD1	TGCGCCAGCAGCTCAGGACAGGAAGCCAACGTCCTGACTTTC	CASSSGQEANVLTF
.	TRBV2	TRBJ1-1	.	TGTGCCAGCAACAGGGAGAACACTGAAGCTTTCTTT	CASNRENTEAFF
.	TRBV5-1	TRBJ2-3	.	TGCGCCAGCAGCTTGGACGGGGATAGCACAGATACGCAGTATTTT	CASSLDGDSTDTQYF
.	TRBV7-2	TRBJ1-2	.	TGTGCCAGCAGCTTAAATACAGGGAACTACTATGGCTACACCTTC	CASSLNTGNYYGYTF
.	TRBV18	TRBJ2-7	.	TGTGCCAGCTCACCGGGCTACGCGAACGAGCAGTACTTC	CASSPGYANEQYF
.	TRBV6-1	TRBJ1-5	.	TGTGCCAGCAGTGATTCGATCGGGAATCAGCCCCAGCATTTT	CASSDSIGNQPQHF
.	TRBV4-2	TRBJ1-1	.	TGTGCCAGCAGCCAAGATCCGACGAGGACAGTGAACACTGAAGCTTTCTTT	CASSQDPTRTVNTEAFF